These 23 T cell receptor beta chains share one sample of origin, sequenced in a study of T cells in women clearing cervical HPV infection. Measured with immunoSEQ multiplex PCR; TCRdb has only the in-frame clones, and not every one. In all, the sample yields 23,000 or so clones. Source material: blood buffy coat. The source is a woman aged 18-70 years with a cervical HPV16 infection that either progressed to CIN3+ or cleared (not recorded which).

Details on this clone: The observed sequence ends 3 residues before the CDR3 terminus, with the missing tail filled in from the germline J gene. This chain connects TRBV29-1 to TRBJ2-4; D may be TRBD2 (6 bases). The V end lost 8 bases, the J end lost 7 bases, and 15 bases lay between the germline ends. Germline V lookup: CDR1 SQVTM, CDR2 ANQGSEA. The CDR3 has 12 amino acids. Partial CDR3 DNA: TGCAGCTCCGGGGGTGGGGGTAACATT. Its protein product is CSSGGGGNI. The full CDR3 protein is CSSGGGGNIQYF.

Note on this clone: The missing CDR3 end, 3 residues past where the read stops, is filled in from the germline J gene. This rearrangement joins TRBV7-9 to TRBJ1-3; D remains unclear. CDR1 is SEHNR, CDR2 FQNEAQ, per germline (reference sequence). This CDR3 is built from 15 residues. The V end lost 2 bases, the J end lost 4 bases, and 12 bases lay between the germline ends. CDR3 protein: CASSLRLQKGNTIYF. CDR3 DNA, as far as it was read: TGTGCCAGCAGCTTAAGGCTTCAGAAAGGAAACACC.

Points on this clone: The CDR3 goes on 3 residues after the read ends, and that part is filled in from the germline J gene. The genes are TRBV2 and TRBJ2-1, with D tentatively TRBD1 or TRBD2 (5 bases each). The CDR3 consists of 15 residues. V was trimmed by 2 bases and J by 5 bases, leaving 13 bases between them. Germline loops: CDR1 SNHLY, CDR2 FYNNEI. The CDR3 is CASSETRGRNNEQFF. Partial CDR3 DNA: TGTGCCAGCAGTGAAACGAGGGGAAGAAACAATGAG.

Regarding this clone: The read ends 3 residues before the CDR3 terminus; that terminus is restored from the germline J gene. The rearrangement uses TRBV2 and TRBJ2-3, with unresolved D. Between the trimmed V and J ends, which lost 7 bases and 1 base, there was a span of 6 bases. The length of the CDR3 is 12 residues. Germline V gives CDR1 SNHLY, CDR2 FYNNEI. The CDR3 reads CASILRTDTQYF. The sequenced part of the CDR3 DNA is TGTGCCAGCATACTACGCACAGATACG.

With regard to this clone: The read halts 3 residues ahead of the CDR3 end, with the missing end drawn from the germline J gene. This sequence joins TRBV2 and TRBJ2-5; TRBD2 aligns across 7 bases. V shed 7 bases, J shed 2 bases, and the junction held 1 base outside the gene matches. CDR3 size: 12 residues. CDR1 is SNHLY and CDR2 is FYNNEI in the germline V gene. Partial CDR3 DNA: TGTGCCAGCACGCGGGGGCAAGAGACC. It codes for CASTRGQET. The full CDR3 reads CASTRGQETQYF.

About this clone itself: The read terminates 3 residues before the CDR3 end, so the remaining end is supplied by the germline J gene. This chain links TRBV27 with TRBJ2-4; no reliable D call. V was trimmed by 5 bases and J by 0 bases, leaving 11 bases between them. The CDR3 runs 15 residues. CDR1 and CDR2 from the germline V gene are MNHEY and SMNVEV (reference sequence). The part of the CDR3 DNA that was read is TGTGCCAGCAGTGCCCAGACACAAGCCAAAAACATT. Translation gives CASSAQTQAKNI. The whole CDR3 region reads CASSAQTQAKNIQYF.

In regard to this clone: The observed sequence ends 3 residues before the CDR3 terminus, with the missing tail filled in from the germline J gene. The rearrangement joins TRBV30 to TRBJ2-1; 8 nucleotides line up with TRBD1. Trimming removed 2 bases from V and 5 bases from J; junction bases left unmatched: 11. Germline-derived CDR1 and CDR2 are GTSNPN and SVGIG (reference sequence). There are 16 residues in the CDR3. Incomplete CDR3 DNA: TGTGCCTGGAGTCAAGGTGGACAGGGACGTAACAATGAG. It encodes CAWSQGGQGRNNE. The complete CDR3 sequence is CAWSQGGQGRNNEQFF.

As concerns this clone: The CDR3 end falls 3 residues outside the read, so it is completed with the germline J gene. The V and J genes are TRBV6-2 or TRBV6-3 and TRBJ2-7; TRBD1 aligns across 8 bases. The CDR3 extends over 15 amino acids. Germline lookup yields CDR1 MNHEY and CDR2 SVGEGT. The J segment lost 3 bases and the V segment lost 0 bases, leaving 4 bases of the junction unmatched. The CDR3 here is CASSYSAGTGYEQYF. The covered CDR3 bases are TGTGCCAGCAGTTACTCAGCCGGGACAGGCTACGAG.

As concerns this clone: The missing CDR3 end, 3 residues past where the read stops, is filled in from the germline J gene. The V call is TRBV5-6, the J call TRBJ2-7; D gene unclear. Trimming shortened V by 0 bases and J by 1 base, and 8 bases separated the two germline ends. Germline CDR1 and CDR2: SGHDT and YYEEEE. The CDR3 length is 14 residues. This CDR3 reads CASSLGRSSYEQYF. The CDR3 DNA, read in part, is TGTGCCAGCAGCTTGGGCAGATCATCCTACGAG.

Points on this clone: The CDR3 extends 3 residues past the end of the read, so its final part is completed from the germline J gene. The chain employs TRBV18 and TRBJ1-4; 9 nucleotides match TRBD1. The germline CDR1 and CDR2 sequences are KGHSH and LQKENI. The CDR3 loop spans 15 amino acids. The part of the CDR3 DNA that was read is TGTGCCAGCTCACCGGCGGACAGGGGAAATTCACCA. Residues: CASSPADRGNSP. The entire CDR3 protein reads CASSPADRGNSPLFF.

CDR3 amino acids: CSVDRGDTQYF. The CDR3 bases that were read are TGCAGCGTTGATCGGGGAGATACG. The V call is TRBV29-1, the J call TRBJ2-3; a possible D gene is TRBD2 (5 bases). The observed sequence ends 3 residues before the CDR3 terminus, with the missing tail filled in from the germline J gene. V shed 3 bases and J shed 5 bases, with 6 bases lying between them. The V gene's germline CDR1 is SQVTM and CDR2 ANQGSEA. The CDR3 totals 11 residues.

In the case of this clone: With the read ending 3 residues before the CDR3 end, the germline J gene is used to fill in that end. The chain employs TRBV7-2 and TRBJ2-3, with TRBD1 identical over 9 bases. CDR1 is SGHTA and CDR2 is FQGNSA in the germline V gene. The CDR3 is 13 residues long. The CDR3 region is CASSWTGDQTQYF. The sequenced CDR3 bases are TGTGCCAGCAGCTGGACAGGGGATCAGACG.

As for this clone: Relative to the germline gene, one junction end is altered; a read error may explain this. The observed sequence ends 3 residues before the CDR3 terminus, with the missing tail filled in from the germline J gene. Within the sample, other DNA sequences also encode this same CDR3. This chain connects TRBV4-1 to TRBJ1-3; D may be TRBD1 (5 bases). The CDR3 sequence is 16 residues long. Germline V gene lookup returns CDR1 MGHRA and CDR2 YSYEKL. Partial CDR3 DNA: TGCGCCAGCAGCCAATTAGGCCGGGGACTCGGAAACACT. Translating gives CASSQLGRGLGNT. The full CDR3 protein reads CASSQLGRGLGNTIYF.

Concerning this clone itself: Read sequence stops 3 residues before the CDR3 end, and the germline J gene provides the missing end. V usage is TRBV15 and J usage is TRBJ1-1; no firm D call. The V gene's germline CDR1 is LNHNV and CDR2 YYDKDF (reference sequence). This CDR3 region has 14 residues. CDR3 DNA, as far as it was read: TGTGCCACCAGCAGAGATCAGGTGGCAGGCACG. Translation: CATSRDQVAGT. The complete CDR3 reads CATSRDQVAGTAFF.

As regards this clone: The read gets to within 3 residues of the CDR3 end, and the germline J gene fills in the rest. The chain recombines TRBV5-3 with TRBJ2-3; TRBD1 is a possible D gene (6 bases). TRBV5-3 belongs to the ORF category, with a function that is uncertain. The CDR3 runs 18 residues. Incomplete CDR3 DNA: TGTGCCAGAAGCTTTATAGTCCCGAACAGGGTTAGCAATCAGCCG. Protein sequence: CARSFIVPNRVSNQP. The full CDR3 sequence reads CARSFIVPNRVSNQPQYF.

Remarks on this clone: The sequence runs out 3 residues before the end of the CDR3; the remainder is reconstructed from the germline J gene. The rearrangement links TRBV7-3 to TRBJ1-4; possible D gene TRBD1, 5 bases. The CDR3 is made up of 15 amino acids. Germline CDR1 reads SGHTA; CDR2 reads FQGTGA. The CDR3: CASSQGGAGANVLFF. Incomplete CDR3 DNA: TGTGCCAGCAGCCAAGGCGGGGCTGGGGCCAACGTA. The full variable domain, in which reference TRBV7-3 and TRBJ1-4 provide the parts outside the CDR3, is GAGVSQTPSNKVTEKGKYVELRCDPISGHTALYWYRQSLGQGPEFLIYFQGTGAADDSGLPNDRFFAVRPEGSVSTLKIQRTERGDSAVYLCASSQGGAGANVLFFGSGTQLSVL.

According to its frequency, this clone is medium-sized (0.01 to 0.1%). The CDR3 is cut off 3 residues early in the read; its end comes from the germline J gene. The V and J genes are TRBV6-2 or TRBV6-3 and TRBJ2-3, with D hard to call. Germline-derived CDR1 and CDR2 are MNHEY and SVGEGT. This CDR3 contains 11 residues. The germline V and J ends were trimmed by 0 bases and 8 bases, with 3 bases remaining between them. CDR3 DNA (partial): TGTGCCAGCAGTTACTCCATTACG. Translation gives CASSYSIT. The complete CDR3 protein is CASSYSITQYF.

The sequenced CDR3 bases are TGCGCCAGCAGCTTGGGACAGGGAGTTGTT. Its translation: CASSLGQGVV. The whole CDR3 protein reads CASSLGQGVVQYF. V gene TRBV5-1 combines with J gene TRBJ2-4; 7 bases align to TRBD1. The read finishes 3 residues shy of the CDR3 end, and the germline J gene is used to complete it. Germline loops: CDR1 SGHRS, CDR2 YFSETQ. This CDR3 has 13 amino acids.

Turning to this clone: Coverage ceases 3 residues before the CDR3 finishes, and the germline J gene fills in the end. The chain employs TRBV19 and TRBJ1-1; 7 bases agree with TRBD1. The ends lost 4 bases at V and 3 bases at J; junction bases unmatched: 8. CDR3 length: 15 residues. CDR1 is LNHDA and CDR2 is SQIVND in the germline V gene (reference sequence). This CDR3 reads CASSTAGTAYTEAFF. Incomplete CDR3 DNA: TGTGCCAGTAGTACGGCCGGGACAGCTTACACTGAA.

As to this clone: Sequencing ends 3 residues short of the CDR3 end; the germline J gene provides the rest. The gene calls are TRBV2 and TRBJ2-2, with D hard to call. Germline V CDR1 and CDR2: SNHLY, FYNNEI. This CDR3 is 15 amino acids long. Trimming pared 2 bases from V and 0 bases from J, leaving 7 bases between. Incomplete CDR3 DNA: TGTGCCAGCAGTGAAAAGGGCCCGAACACCGGGGAG. Amino acids: CASSEKGPNTGE. The complete CDR3 protein is CASSEKGPNTGELFF.

CDR3: CASSLAVRWSGTQYF. The CDR3 bases that were read are TGTGCCAGCAGCTTAGCGGTTAGGTGGTCGGGGACG. V gene TRBV7-6 combines with J gene TRBJ2-3, with D possibly being TRBD2 (5 bases). From the germline J gene comes the end of the CDR3, since the read stops 3 residues before it. CDR3 size: 15 residues. The V gene's germline CDR1 is SGHVS and CDR2 FNYEAQ.

On this clone: The DNA ends 3 residues before the CDR3 does, and the rest of the CDR3 is filled in from the germline J gene. The chain couples TRBV7-3 to TRBJ2-2; possible D gene TRBD1, 5 bases. The CDR3 has 17 residues. The germline V gene encodes CDR1 SGHTA and CDR2 FQGTGA. The DNA read from the CDR3 is TGTGCCAGCAGCTTAACCAGGATTTTGACTGGGGCCAACGTG. Amino acids: CASSLTRILTGANV. The complete CDR3 reads CASSLTRILTGANVLFF.

The CDR3 loop is CASSFRGGDQETQYF. The CDR3 DNA, read in part, is TGTGCCAGCAGCTTTCGCGGGGGGGACCAAGAGACG. V and J are TRBV7-3 and TRBJ2-3; 9 bases match TRBD2. The read terminates 3 residues before the CDR3 end, so the remaining end is supplied by the germline J gene. CDR1 is SGHTA and CDR2 is FQGTGA in the germline V gene. The CDR3 has 15 amino acids.